One and the same sample provided the 7 T cell receptor beta chains below, sequenced in a study of OX40 agonist ivuxolimab in advanced cancers. Sequenced by immunoSEQ multiplex PCR; TCRdb stores in-frame clones only, minus some. The data show about 41,000 clones, with 70% to 90% seen just once and roughly 0.58% held by the top ten. The source material was CD4+ or CD8+ T cells sorted from blood, sampled in a trial of the OX40 agonist ivuxolimab. Receptors originate from an adult with an advanced solid tumor such as melanoma, head and neck, liver or kidney cancer.

The V call is TRBV7-3, the J call TRBJ1-1; D perhaps matches TRBD1 (5 bases). Germline lookup yields CDR1 SGHTA and CDR2 FQGTGA. CDR3 length equals 16 residues. V lost 5 bases, J lost 1 base, and 17 bases lay in between. CDR3 sequence reads: CASSPSRRGSNTEAFF. The CDR3 nucleotides are TGTGCCAGCAGCCCCTCCCGCCGGGGGTCGAACACTGAAGCTTTCTTT.

This sequence joins TRBV9 and TRBJ2-3, with TRBD2 matching 7 bases. CDR1 SGDLS and CDR2 YYNGEE come from the germline V gene. The CDR3 consists of 16 residues. V lost 0 bases to trimming and J lost 1 base; unmatched junction nucleotides: 5. CDR3 sequence reads: CASSVDEGRGTDTQYF. The CDR3 region has the DNA TGTGCCAGCAGCGTAGACGAGGGGAGGGGCACAGATACGCAGTATTTT.

The rearrangement links TRBV7-3 to TRBJ2-6; D ambiguous. The germline V gene has CDR1 SGHTA and CDR2 FQGTGA. The CDR3 consists of 16 residues. V was pared by 5 bases and J by 0 bases, with 11 bases between. This CDR3 reads CASSRGRSSGANVLTF. In nucleotides, the CDR3 is TGTGCCAGCAGCCGCGGACGGAGCTCTGGGGCCAACGTCCTGACTTTC.

The rearrangement joins TRBV4-1 to TRBJ2-5; 9 bases are shared with TRBD2. V lost 1 base, J lost 1 base, and 7 bases stayed unmatched. Germline lookup yields CDR1 MGHRA and CDR2 YSYEKL. The CDR3 has 17 residues. CDR3 region: CASSQGPASGVQETQYF. The CDR3 DNA reads TGCGCCAGCAGCCAAGGACCGGCTAGCGGGGTCCAAGAGACCCAGTACTTC.

This clone was seen a single time. This sequence joins TRBV7-9 and TRBJ1-2; D is perhaps TRBD1 (6 bases). V lost 5 bases to trimming and J lost 6 bases, with 19 bases between them. The CDR3 runs to 15 residues. Looked up from germline, CDR1 is SEHNR and CDR2 is FQNEAQ (reference sequence). CDR3: CASSPTRGGGNGYTF. As DNA, the CDR3 is TGTGCCAGCAGCCCAACGCGTGGGGGCGGGAATGGCTACACCTTC.

The chain has TRBV7-8 and TRBJ2-2; D is unclear. V dropped 2 bases and J dropped 2 bases, with 12 bases sitting between them. The CDR3 totals 16 residues. In germline, CDR1 is SGHVS, CDR2 FQNEAQ. CDR3 sequence (DNA): TGTGCCAGCAGCTTAAATGGACGGCAAAACACCGGGGAGCTGTTTTTT. Residues: CASSLNGRQNTGELFF. Combining the CDR3 with reference TRBV7-8 and TRBJ2-2 gives the whole variable domain GAGVSQSPRYKVAKRGQDVALRCDPISGHVSLFWYQQALGQGPEFLTYFQNEAQLDKSGLPSDRFFAERPEGSVSTLKIQRTQQEDSAVYLCASSLNGRQNTGELFFGEGSRLTVL.

The chain is built from TRBV11-2 and TRBJ1-2, with TRBD1 identical over 9 bases. This CDR3 has 15 residues. Germline V CDR1 and CDR2: SGHAT, FQNNGV. J lost 3 bases, V lost 5 bases, and 7 bases had no gene match. CDR3 sequence: CASSTFTGGYYGYTF. The CDR3 coding sequence is TGTGCCAGCAGCACTTTCACAGGGGGCTACTATGGCTACACCTTC.